Below are 29 T cell receptor beta chains sequenced from a single sample in a study of long-term antiretroviral therapy in people with HIV. Runs used v3.0 of the immunoSEQ assay and were done at survey level. Assay used: immunoSEQ multiplex PCR; TCRdb lists only in-frame clones, some missing. The sample lists around 20,000 clones, over 65% occurring once. Sequencing was performed on unsorted PBMCs, taken 0.5 years before starting antiretroviral therapy. These receptors were taken from a woman between 45 and 60 years old with HIV.

The chain carries TRBV4-1 and TRBJ1-4; a weak D match, TRBD1 (5 bases). Germline lookup yields CDR1 MGHRA and CDR2 YSYEKL. The CDR3 length is 17 residues. V lost 1 base and J 0 bases, leaving 12 bases between the germline ends. CDR3 nucleotide sequence: TGCGCCAGCAGCCAAGGACCTACAGGTTCAACTAATGAAAAACTGTTTTTT. Translated, it gives CASSQGPTGSTNEKLFF.

This chain joins TRBV7-9 and TRBJ2-3, with TRBD1 identical over 8 bases. V trimming: 4 bases; J trimming: 3 bases; junction bases outside the gene matches: 3. Germline V gene lookup returns CDR1 SEHNR and CDR2 FQNEAQ (reference sequence). The CDR3 is 14 amino acids. CDR3 DNA: TGTGCCAGCAGCTCCCGGACAGGGACAGATACGCAGTATTTT. Protein: CASSSRTGTDTQYF.

The V call is TRBV30, the J call TRBJ1-2, with D uncertain. Looked up from germline, CDR1 is GTSNPN and CDR2 is SVGIG (reference sequence). Trimming cost V 2 bases and J 1 base, with 8 bases left between them. The CDR3 contains 13 residues. The CDR3 DNA follows: TGTGCCTGGAGTCCCGAGTTTAACTATGGCTACACCTTC. It translates to CAWSPEFNYGYTF.

The CDR3 nucleotides are TGTGCCAGCAGCCGCGGGACGAATGAGCAGTTCTTC. It yields the protein CASSRGTNEQFF. The chain links TRBV6-5 to TRBJ2-1; maybe TRBD2 (6 bases). V was trimmed by 6 bases and J by 7 bases, leaving 10 bases between them. The CDR3 runs 12 residues. Germline V gene sequence: CDR1 MNHEY, CDR2 SVGAGI.

The chain links TRBV4-1 to TRBJ1-2; D is unresolved. The CDR3 is 14 residues long. Germline assignment: CDR1 MGHRA and CDR2 YSYEKL. V dropped 1 base and J dropped 2 bases, with 8 bases sitting between them. Written as DNA, the CDR3 is TGCGCCAGCAGCCAAGTCGAGGAAAACTATGGCTACACCTTC. Its protein product is CASSQVEENYGYTF.

J is TRBJ1-5 and V is TRBV7-8; D call uncertain. V was trimmed by 2 bases and J by 0 bases, leaving 5 bases between them. The CDR3 is 14 amino acids. Germline-derived CDR1 and CDR2 are SGHVS and FQNEAQ. In DNA, the CDR3 is TGTGCCAGCAGCTTAATCCATAGCAATCAGCCCCAGCATTTT. This codes for CASSLIHSNQPQHF.

The chain uses TRBV5-8 and TRBJ1-5, with D possibly TRBD1 on 5 matching bases. The CDR3 loop spans 17 amino acids. V lost 4 bases and J 2 bases, leaving 19 bases between the germline ends. Per germline, CDR1 SGHTS and CDR2 YDEGEE. The DNA of the CDR3 is TGTGCCAGCAGCCTTGGGACGGACCTAGCGGGCAATCAGCCCCAGCATTTT. Translating it yields CASSLGTDLAGNQPQHF.

The V call is TRBV5-5, the J call TRBJ2-3; tentatively, D is TRBD2 (6 bases). V was trimmed by 0 bases and J by 4 bases, leaving 12 bases between them. The CDR3 contains 15 residues. Germline CDR1 reads SGHKS; CDR2 reads YYEKEE (reference sequence). The CDR3, as DNA: TGTGCCAGCAGCTTGGTCGCGGGGCGGGCAGATACGCAGTATTTT. This encodes CASSLVAGRADTQYF.

The chain joins TRBV10-2 to TRBJ2-1; 11 positions agree with TRBD2. The CDR3 runs 15 residues. The junction had 10 bases not matched to a gene; V was cut back by 6 bases and J by 9 bases. Germline V gene lookup returns CDR1 WSHSY and CDR2 SAAADI. CDR3 region: CASRAGTSGTTEQFF. CDR3 DNA: TGCGCCAGCAGGGCCGGGACTAGCGGTACAACTGAGCAGTTCTTC.

This clone was recorded a few times. The V call is TRBV6-5, the J call TRBJ1-5; maybe TRBD1 (5 bases). CDR3 length: 15 amino acids. The V gene's germline CDR1 is MNHEY and CDR2 SVGAGI. V dropped 6 bases and J dropped 10 bases, with 22 bases sitting between them. CDR3 amino acids: CASRLDSGVNLPQHF. The CDR3 DNA reads as TGTGCCAGCAGACTTGACAGCGGCGTTAATCTACCCCAGCATTTT.

The CDR3 protein is CASSSTGVGATNEKLFF. The CDR3 DNA reads TGCGCCAGCAGCTCTACAGGGGTGGGGGCAACTAATGAAAAACTGTTTTTT. The gene calls are TRBV5-1 and TRBJ1-4, with 7 bases lining up with TRBD1. Germline CDR1 reads SGHRS; CDR2 reads YFSETQ. The CDR3 extends over 17 amino acids. Losses at the gene ends were 3 bases for V and 0 bases for J; bases not matched to a gene: 8.

CDR3 DNA sequence: TGCGCCAGCAGCCAAGGGAGGGGCCCCTACGAGCAGTACTTC. Amino acid sequence: CASSQGRGPYEQYF. The chain combines TRBV4-1 with TRBJ2-7, with a tentative D call TRBD2 (6 bases). Germline CDR1 MGHRA, CDR2 YSYEKL. Trimming removed 1 base from V and 2 bases from J, with 9 bases in between. The CDR3 totals 14 residues.

By share, this clone ranks as medium-sized (0.01 to 0.1%). The chain carries TRBV7-9 and TRBJ1-3; TRBD1 might be the D (5 bases). Per the germline V gene, CDR1 is SEHNR and CDR2 is FQNEAQ (reference sequence). V was shortened by 7 bases and J by 0 bases, with 10 bases between the two germline ends. The CDR3 is made up of 14 amino acids. The CDR3 is CASTDSFSGNTIYF. In DNA, the CDR3 is TGTGCCAGCACCGACAGCTTCTCTGGAAACACCATATATTTT.

This chain connects TRBV7-3 to TRBJ1-5, with D possibly being TRBD1 (5 bases). The CDR3 runs 13 residues. Trimming pared 3 bases from V and 7 bases from J, leaving 10 bases between. Germline lookup yields CDR1 SGHTA and CDR2 FQGTGA. CDR3 sequence reads: CASSLVRGQPQHF. DNA of the CDR3: TGTGCCAGCAGCTTGGTGCGGGGCCAGCCCCAGCATTTT.

The chain employs TRBV5-1 and TRBJ2-1; 13 positions match TRBD2. Losses at the gene ends were 0 bases for V and 5 bases for J; bases not matched to a gene: 14. This CDR3 has 20 amino acids. The V gene's germline CDR1 is SGHRS and CDR2 YFSETQ. This CDR3 reads CASSLDPTRGLAGRNNEQFF. The CDR3 DNA sequence: TGCGCCAGCAGCTTGGATCCCACGAGGGGACTAGCGGGGAGAAACAATGAGCAGTTCTTC.

The chain carries TRBV5-1 and TRBJ2-2; 7 bases align to TRBD1. The CDR3 loop spans 18 amino acids. In germline, CDR1 is SGHRS, CDR2 YFSETQ. V shed 1 base and J 2 bases; nucleotides not matched to a gene: 11. This CDR3 reads CASSLPQGESANTGELFF. CDR3 bases: TGCGCCAGCAGCTTGCCCCAGGGGGAGTCGGCTAACACCGGGGAGCTGTTTTTT.

The J gene is TRBJ2-1, the V gene TRBV20-1; D unresolved. Per the germline V gene, CDR1 is DFQATT and CDR2 is SNEGSKA (reference sequence). Deletions cut 1 base from V and 16 bases from J, with 14 bases between. The CDR3 spans 11 residues. DNA of the CDR3: TGCAGTGCTAGAGCGGAAGCCCCCACCTTCTTC. This codes for CSARAEAPTFF.

The chain combines TRBV4-1 with TRBJ1-4; TRBD1 matches 7 bases. Unmatched junction bases numbered 8, after V lost 5 bases and J lost 8 bases. The CDR3 runs to 14 residues. CDR1 MGHRA and CDR2 YSYEKL come from the germline V gene. The CDR3 DNA sequence: TGCGCCAGCAGCGAAACAGGGGTTCAGGAAAAACTGTTTTTT. This codes for CASSETGVQEKLFF.

The chain couples TRBV5-1 to TRBJ1-1; tentative D call: TRBD1 (6 bases). This CDR3 has 16 residues. Germline V gives CDR1 SGHRS, CDR2 YFSETQ. V was clipped by 2 bases and J by 5 bases, with 19 bases between them. CDR3 DNA: TGCGCCAGCAGCTTTGGATTACTACAGGGACGGACTGAAGCTTTCTTT. Its protein product is CASSFGLLQGRTEAFF.

This chain uses TRBV7-9 with TRBJ2-3; D is perhaps TRBD2 (5 bases). The CDR3 covers 14 residues. Germline values: CDR1 SEHNR, CDR2 FQNEAQ (reference sequence). Trimming removed 2 bases at V and 2 bases at J, with 8 bases between. CDR3 protein: CASSLQDFTDTQYF. DNA of the CDR3: TGTGCCAGCAGCTTACAGGACTTCACAGATACGCAGTATTTT. The full variable domain, its missing parts supplied by reference TRBV7-9 and TRBJ2-3, is DTGVSQNPRHKITKRGQNVTFRCDPISEHNRLYWYRQTLGQGPEFLTYFQNEAQLEKSRLLSDRFSAERPKGSFSTLEIQRTEQGDSAMYLCASSLQDFTDTQYFGPGTRLTVL.

The rearrangement joins TRBV18 to TRBJ1-6; weak D call: TRBD1 (6 bases). Trimming pared 0 bases from V and 11 bases from J, leaving 14 bases between. CDR1 KGHSH and CDR2 LQKENI come from the germline V gene. This CDR3 is built from 15 residues. This CDR3 reads CASSPPGGGETPLHF. CDR3 sequence (DNA): TGTGCCAGCTCACCACCGGGCGGGGGCGAAACACCCCTCCACTTT.

The V call is TRBV7-2, the J call TRBJ2-6, with 7 positions matching TRBD1. Trimming took 2 bases from V and 0 from J; bases not matched to a gene: 10. CDR3 length: 19 amino acids. Germline CDR1 SGHTA, CDR2 FQGNSA. CDR3 amino acids: CASSLLPTAGGSGANVLTF. The DNA for the CDR3 is TGTGCCAGCAGCTTATTACCCACTGCAGGGGGCTCTGGGGCCAACGTCCTGACTTTC.

This chain links TRBV18 with TRBJ1-4, with 8 bases matching TRBD1. J lost 7 bases, V lost 3 bases, and 4 bases had no gene match. Germline CDR1 reads KGHSH; CDR2 reads LQKENI. The CDR3 covers 14 residues. The CDR3 DNA reads as TGTGCCAGCTCACCTACAGGGGGATCTGAAAAACTGTTTTTT. This gives the protein CASSPTGGSEKLFF.

This clone was recorded once. The chain couples TRBV20-1 to TRBJ1-1, with no clear D. Per the germline V gene, CDR1 is DFQATT and CDR2 is SNEGSKA (reference sequence). This CDR3 comprises 11 residues. V was trimmed by 3 bases and J by 8 bases, leaving 10 bases between them. Here the CDR3 DNA reads TGCAGTGCTAGGGAGGGCTGGGAAGCTTTCTTT. Amino acid sequence: CSAREGWEAFF.

The sample holds a few counts of this clone. V and J are TRBV2 and TRBJ2-7, with 9 positions matching TRBD1. In germline, CDR1 is SNHLY, CDR2 FYNNEI. The CDR3 consists of 14 residues. Trimming at V came to 3 bases and at J to 5 bases, leaving 5 bases not matched to a gene. CDR3 loop: CASSEGGDRDEQYF. In DNA form, the CDR3 reads TGTGCCAGCAGTGAGGGGGGGGACAGGGACGAGCAGTACTTC.

The chain recombines TRBV6-1 with TRBJ1-4; 10 bases align to TRBD1. The length of the CDR3 is 15 residues. Germline-derived CDR1 and CDR2 are MNHNS and SASEGT. The ends lost 4 bases at V and 8 bases at J; junction bases unmatched: 7. The DNA of the CDR3 is TGTGCCAGCAGTGTTGACAGGGGGCGTAGGGAAAAACTGTTTTTT. This translates into CASSVDRGRREKLFF.

V usage is TRBV21-1 and J usage is TRBJ1-1. TRBV21-1 is labeled a pseudogene. This CDR3 spans 11 amino acids. CDR3 coding DNA: TGTGCCAGCAGCAGTCTATCCGAAGCTTTCTTT. As protein: CASSSLSEAFF.

This chain links TRBV30 with TRBJ2-1, with D perhaps matching TRBD1 (6 bases). The CDR3 is 16 residues long. Trimming pared 5 bases from V and 9 bases from J, leaving 26 bases between. Germline V lookup: CDR1 GTSNPN, CDR2 SVGIG (reference sequence). DNA for the CDR3: TGTGCCTGGGCCAGCCCCGGGCCCTCCGACAGGACTGAGCAGTTCTTC. Translating gives CAWASPGPSDRTEQFF.

This chain uses TRBV4-1 with TRBJ2-5; D remains unclear. V was pared by 4 bases and J by 1 base, with 13 bases between. This CDR3 spans 15 amino acids. Per germline, CDR1 MGHRA and CDR2 YSYEKL. The CDR3 loop is CASSLSYRPQETQYF. CDR3 nucleotide sequence: TGCGCCAGCAGCCTATCTTATCGTCCCCAAGAGACCCAGTACTTC.